A selection of T cell receptor beta chains follows, all from one sample in a study of CXCR3-negative and CXCR3-positive naive CD8 T cells. TCRdb reprocessed the 5' RACE reads, keeping one entry per CDR3 protein, no DNA. This sample's clone table lists fewer than 65,000 distinct CDR3 sequences. Sample: naive CXCR3+ CD8+ T cells from blood. These receptors originate from a human donor in good health. Some clones in this sample may be carry-over from other donors' samples. The CDR3 runs from the conserved cysteine through the conserved F or W. Clone size appears in some rows only: once, few, many, or a class for an expanded clone.

clone size: .; V gene: TRBV7-9; J gene: TRBJ1-4; CDR3 protein: CASSLVLDSTNEKLFF
clone size: .; V gene: TRBV7-9; J gene: TRBJ2-2; CDR3 protein: CASRPNGELFF
clone size: .; V gene: TRBV9; J gene: TRBJ2-7; CDR3 protein: CASSVDGGMYEQYF
clone size: .; V gene: TRBV4-1; J gene: TRBJ2-1; CDR3 protein: CASTHNLDRGFGDEQFF
clone size: .; V gene: TRBV7-2; J gene: TRBJ2-7; CDR3 protein: CASSYWAGVSYEQYF
clone size: .; V gene: TRBV10-3; J gene: TRBJ2-3; CDR3 protein: CAISEAVGQFTDTQYF
clone size: .; V gene: TRBV6-5; J gene: TRBJ2-3; CDR3 protein: CASSPRTRADTQYF
clone size: .; V gene: TRBV7-6; J gene: TRBJ2-2; CDR3 protein: CASSLSAPGAGELFF
clone size: .; V gene: TRBV6-5; J gene: TRBJ1-1; CDR3 protein: CASSMTTNTEAFF
clone size: .; V gene: TRBV20-1; J gene: TRBJ1-1; CDR3 protein: CSAGTGPTEAFF
clone size: .; V gene: TRBV15; J gene: TRBJ1-1; CDR3 protein: CATRDGGKWDTEAFF
clone size: .; V gene: TRBV20-1; J gene: TRBJ2-1; CDR3 protein: CSALPGLAVYNEQFF
clone size: .; V gene: TRBV7-3; J gene: TRBJ1-2; CDR3 protein: CASSLSTGSDYGYTF
clone size: .; V gene: TRBV7-3; J gene: TRBJ2-1; CDR3 protein: CASSPLGRYNEQFF
clone size: .; V gene: TRBV29-1; J gene: TRBJ1-2; CDR3 protein: CSAEDRYGYTF
clone size: .; V gene: TRBV29-1; J gene: TRBJ2-7; CDR3 protein: CSVVRQGGRSYEQYF
clone size: .; V gene: TRBV7-6; J gene: TRBJ2-7; CDR3 protein: CASSSRDRAPGQYF
clone size: .; V gene: TRBV4-2; J gene: TRBJ2-1; CDR3 protein: CASSQGPEGNEQFF
clone size: .; V gene: TRBV7-9; J gene: TRBJ2-1; CDR3 protein: CASKGADNEQFF
clone size: .; V gene: TRBV27; J gene: TRBJ1-5; CDR3 protein: CASSLSGVGQYSNQPQHF
clone size: .; V gene: TRBV12-3/TRBV12-4; J gene: TRBJ2-7; CDR3 protein: CASSLMGGGYEQYF
clone size: .; V gene: TRBV27; J gene: TRBJ1-5; CDR3 protein: CASRRDRGEYNQPQHF
clone size: .; V gene: TRBV7-9; J gene: TRBJ2-2; CDR3 protein: CASSVLYGELFF
clone size: .; V gene: TRBV20-1; J gene: TRBJ2-6; CDR3 protein: CSASTSGISGANVLTF
clone size: .; V gene: TRBV7-8; J gene: TRBJ1-6; CDR3 protein: CASSSTDTIPSYNSPLHF
clone size: .; V gene: TRBV23-1; J gene: TRBJ2-5; CDR3 protein: CASSQSTRQGWFETQYF
clone size: .; V gene: TRBV12-3/TRBV12-4; J gene: TRBJ2-1; CDR3 protein: CASSLGGRGNEQFF
clone size: .; V gene: TRBV5-1; J gene: TRBJ1-6; CDR3 protein: CASSPDRIASYNSPLHF
clone size: .; V gene: TRBV20-1; J gene: TRBJ1-1; CDR3 protein: CSVRGGRDTEAFF
clone size: .; V gene: TRBV3-1; J gene: TRBJ2-5; CDR3 protein: CASSRPWTVSQETQYF
clone size: .; V gene: TRBV7-7; J gene: TRBJ2-1; CDR3 protein: CASSLGQGDNEQFF
clone size: .; V gene: TRBV29-1; J gene: TRBJ2-5; CDR3 protein: CSVEDWGRARPETQYF
clone size: .; V gene: TRBV7-3; J gene: TRBJ2-1; CDR3 protein: CASSDAGGSYNEQFF
clone size: .; V gene: TRBV6-2/TRBV6-3; J gene: TRBJ2-2; CDR3 protein: CASSYPPGDNTGELFF
clone size: .; V gene: TRBV6-5; J gene: TRBJ2-1; CDR3 protein: CASSNGGEQFF
clone size: .; V gene: TRBV29-1; J gene: TRBJ2-7; CDR3 protein: CSVEVTGYSYEQYF
clone size: .; V gene: TRBV20-1; J gene: TRBJ2-7; CDR3 protein: CSARDSAGVYVEQYF
clone size: .; V gene: TRBV14; J gene: TRBJ2-6; CDR3 protein: CASSQLAGGLGGANVLTF
clone size: .; V gene: TRBV6-5; J gene: TRBJ2-7; CDR3 protein: CASSEGTGGDVVYEQYF
clone size: .; V gene: TRBV12-3/TRBV12-4; J gene: TRBJ2-1; CDR3 protein: CASSTISEPVSYNEQFF
clone size: .; V gene: TRBV10-3; J gene: TRBJ2-2; CDR3 protein: CAILALLLAGAPVGHTGELFF
clone size: .; V gene: TRBV29-1; J gene: TRBJ1-1; CDR3 protein: CSGGQGTITEAFF
clone size: .; V gene: TRBV4-2; J gene: TRBJ2-7; CDR3 protein: CASSHRSTGGDYEQYF
clone size: .; V gene: TRBV29-1; J gene: TRBJ2-2; CDR3 protein: CSVRDREGELFF
clone size: .; V gene: TRBV27; J gene: TRBJ2-2; CDR3 protein: CASRNKADGELFF
clone size: medium-sized; V gene: TRBV7-3; J gene: TRBJ2-2; CDR3 protein: CASSLGTANTGELFF
clone size: .; V gene: TRBV7-9; J gene: TRBJ1-1; CDR3 protein: CASSLVSFMDTEAFF
clone size: .; V gene: TRBV12-3/TRBV12-4; J gene: TRBJ2-7; CDR3 protein: CASSPRSAEQYF
clone size: .; V gene: TRBV25-1; J gene: TRBJ1-2; CDR3 protein: CASSVTGGGIGYTF
clone size: .; V gene: TRBV6-5; J gene: TRBJ2-5; CDR3 protein: CASSYFRRGNQETQYF
clone size: .; V gene: TRBV7-9; J gene: TRBJ2-6; CDR3 protein: CASSSDRTRSGANVLTF
clone size: .; V gene: TRBV29-1; J gene: TRBJ2-3; CDR3 protein: CSVEGQGADTQYF
clone size: .; V gene: TRBV7-2; J gene: TRBJ2-2; CDR3 protein: CASSSLMGGWTGELFF
clone size: .; V gene: TRBV29-1; J gene: TRBJ2-5; CDR3 protein: CSVEDRGRQETQYF
clone size: .; V gene: TRBV20-1; J gene: TRBJ1-1; CDR3 protein: CSAPPPGQGSTEAFF